Shown below are 15 T cell receptor beta chains from a single sample sequenced in a study of identical twins. MiXCR, run by TCRdb on the 5' RACE reads, gives a single entry per CDR3 protein. The sample has some 1,700,000 distinct CDR3 sequences, around 33% seen once. Sequencing used cord blood. Source of these receptors: a newborn girl in good health.

The chain recombines TRBV7-2 with TRBJ2-7; D may be TRBD1 (6 bases). CDR1 is SGHTA and CDR2 is FQGNSA in the germline V gene. CDR3 length equals 17 residues. V was pared by 2 bases and J by 0 bases, with 17 bases between. In DNA, the CDR3 is TGTGCCAGCAGCTTATCCCCTCCCTACAGGGACTCCTACGAGCAGTACTTC. It is translated as CASSLSPPYRDSYEQYF.

This clonotype was counted a few times. The chain employs TRBV6-6 and TRBJ2-7, with 9 bases lining up with TRBD1. Germline V CDR1 and CDR2: MNHNY, SVGAGI (reference sequence). The V segment lost 4 bases and the J segment 0 bases; nucleotides outside the gene matches: 7. The CDR3 has 16 amino acids. DNA of the CDR3: TGTGCCAGCAGTTCCGCGCAGACAGGGGGCTCCTACGAGCAGTACTTC. Amino acid sequence: CASSSAQTGGSYEQYF.

This clonotype was counted between two and nine times. This sequence joins TRBV12-3 or TRBV12-4 and TRBJ2-2; 7 bases fit TRBD1. The junction had 1 base not matched to a gene; V was cut back by 0 bases and J by 6 bases. The CDR3 has 14 residues. This CDR3 is CASSLADRAGELFF. The DNA for the CDR3 is TGTGCCAGCAGTTTAGCTGACAGGGCCGGGGAGCTGTTTTTT.

This clonotype was recorded only once. CDR3 residues: CSARDLPSGGRTHNEQFF. Written as DNA, the CDR3 is TGCAGTGCTAGAGATCTCCCTAGCGGGGGCCGGACACATAATGAGCAGTTCTTC. This rearrangement joins TRBV20-1 to TRBJ2-1; 10 bases align to TRBD2. There are 18 residues in the CDR3. Trimming took 0 bases from V and 7 from J; bases not matched to a gene: 15. Germline CDR1 is DFQATT and CDR2 is SNEGSKA (reference sequence).

This clonotype was found a few times. J is TRBJ1-1 and V is TRBV29-1; maybe TRBD1 (6 bases). V was trimmed by 4 bases and J by 0 bases, leaving 15 bases between them. The CDR3 is 15 amino acids. Germline V lookup: CDR1 SQVTM, CDR2 ANQGSEA. CDR3 amino acids: CSVGGRGGLNTEAFF. Written as DNA, the CDR3 is TGCAGCGTTGGGGGAAGGGGGGGGCTGAACACTGAAGCTTTCTTT. The whole variable domain, remainder taken from reference TRBV29-1 and TRBJ1-1, is SAVISQKPSRDICQRGTSLTIQCQVDSQVTMMFWYRQQPGQSLTLIATANQGSEATYESGFVIDKFPISRPNLTFSTLTVSNMSPEDSSIYLCSVGGRGGLNTEAFFGQGTRLTVV.

This chain links TRBV12-3 or TRBV12-4 with TRBJ2-7; 7 bases are shared with TRBD1. The ends lost 6 bases at V and 0 bases at J; junction bases unmatched: 14. The CDR3 consists of 17 residues. CDR3 protein: CASSPGQPFRSSYEQYF. The CDR3 bases are TGTGCCAGCAGCCCGGGACAGCCGTTCCGTAGCTCCTACGAGCAGTACTTC.

This clonotype was counted only a few times. The chain combines TRBV5-6 with TRBJ2-5; D is perhaps TRBD2 (6 bases). V shed 4 bases and J shed 4 bases, with 20 bases lying between them. The CDR3 is 16 amino acids. In germline, CDR1 is SGHDT, CDR2 YYEEEE. This chain's CDR3 is CASSPALARVGETQYF. In nucleotides, the CDR3 is TGTGCCAGCAGCCCTGCACTAGCAAGAGTAGGAGAGACCCAGTACTTC. The whole variable domain, filled in from reference TRBV5-6 and TRBJ2-5, reads DAGVTQSPTHLIKTRGQQVTLRCSPKSGHDTVSWYQQALGQGPQFIFQYYEEEERQRGNFPDRFSGHQFPNYSSELNVNALLLGDSALYLCASSPALARVGETQYFGPGTRLLVL.

The chain uses TRBV2 and TRBJ2-7, with D hard to call. CDR1 is SNHLY and CDR2 is FYNNEI in the germline V gene. The germline V and J ends were trimmed by 1 base and 0 bases, with 10 bases remaining between them. The CDR3 has 15 amino acids. CDR3 coding DNA: TGTGCCAGCAGTGAAGACAGAACCATCTCCTACGAGCAGTACTTC. Translating gives CASSEDRTISYEQYF.

For this clonotype: The junction and the germline gene differ at one end; a read error may be behind it. The chain combines TRBV12-3 or TRBV12-4 with TRBJ2-3; 9 bases are a match to TRBD2. This CDR3 region has 13 residues. The CDR3 region has the DNA TGTGCCAGCGGAGCGGGGGGCACAGATATGCAGTATTTT. Protein sequence: CASGAGGTDMQYF.

This clonotype was detected only a few times. In DNA, the CDR3 is TGTGCCAGCAGCCAAGGAGGGGGGTATGAAGCTTTCTTT. This codes for CASSQGGGYEAFF. This chain uses TRBV3-1 with TRBJ1-1, with a weak D call TRBD1 (6 bases). The germline gives CDR1 LGHDT, CDR2 YNNKEL (reference sequence). The V gene lost 1 base and the J gene lost 7 bases, with 10 bases spanning the gap. The CDR3 is made up of 13 amino acids.

This clonotype came up a few times. CDR3 in amino acids: CASSQDNPTDTQYF. The CDR3 DNA sequence: TGTGCCAGCAGCCAAGATAACCCCACAGATACGCAGTATTTT. The chain carries TRBV3-1 and TRBJ2-3, with D hard to call. The CDR3 totals 14 residues. Germline assignment: CDR1 LGHDT and CDR2 YNNKEL (reference sequence). V dropped 0 bases and J dropped 2 bases, with 6 bases sitting between them.

CDR3 amino acids: CASSYTKGVYEQYF. DNA for the CDR3: TGTGCCAGCAGTTACACAAAGGGCGTCTACGAGCAGTACTTC. The chain carries TRBV6-5 and TRBJ2-7; no clear D. The CDR3 is made up of 14 amino acids. Trimming took off 2 bases at V and 3 bases at J, with 11 bases between the two ends. Germline CDR1 is MNHEY and CDR2 is SVGAGI.

CDR3 in amino acids: CASSYGRLAGSTDTQYF. The CDR3 DNA follows: TGTGCCAGCAGTTACGGGAGACTAGCGGGTAGCACAGATACGCAGTATTTT. The chain uses TRBV6-5 and TRBJ2-3; 10 bases map to TRBD2. The CDR3 spans 17 residues. V lost 2 bases to trimming and J lost 0 bases; unmatched junction nucleotides: 5. Germline lookup yields CDR1 MNHEY and CDR2 SVGAGI.

This clonotype was found a few times. The chain is built from TRBV3-1 and TRBJ2-1; D perhaps matches TRBD1 (5 bases). Trimming cost V 1 base and J 9 bases, with 10 bases left between them. CDR1 LGHDT and CDR2 YNNKEL come from the germline V gene (reference sequence). This CDR3 is 13 amino acids long. The CDR3 nucleotides read TGTGCCAGCAGCCAAGTAAGCAGGGCTGAGCAGTTCTTC. It codes for CASSQVSRAEQFF.

The chain joins TRBV20-1 to TRBJ2-7; 8 nucleotides align to TRBD2. The J segment lost 3 bases and the V segment lost 0 bases, leaving 10 bases of the junction unmatched. Germline V gives CDR1 DFQATT, CDR2 SNEGSKA (reference sequence). The CDR3 has 16 amino acids. The CDR3 spells CSARDPRLAPNYEQYF. The CDR3 DNA reads TGCAGTGCTAGAGATCCGAGACTAGCGCCGAACTACGAGCAGTACTTC.